Following are 8 T cell receptor beta chains from one sample sequenced in a study of blood T cell repertoires in COVID-19. Here immunoSEQ multiplex PCR was the method, and the copy in TCRdb shows in-frame clones only, minus some. This table has around 400,000 clones, less than 90% appearing once. The sample taken for sequencing was PBMCs or T cells enriched from blood (not recorded which). All receptors come from a woman aged 50 to 60 who had recovered from COVID-19.

A single count supports this clone. The CDR3 sequence is CSIRTGENYGYTF. The CDR3 nucleotides are TGCAGCATACGCACAGGGGAGAACTATGGCTACACCTTC. V and J are TRBV29-1 and TRBJ1-2; TRBD1 matches at 7 bases. Germline loops: CDR1 SQVTM, CDR2 ANQGSEA. CDR3 length: 13 residues. Losses at the gene ends were 8 bases for V and 2 bases for J; bases not matched to a gene: 8.

The genes are TRBV12-3 or TRBV12-4 and TRBJ1-5; no firm D call. Trimming removed 5 bases at V and 6 bases at J, with 8 bases between. The CDR3 spans 12 residues. The CDR3 DNA sequence: TGTGCCAGCAGTCATGACTCTCAGCCCCAGCATTTT. Encoded protein: CASSHDSQPQHF.

The count of this clone is one. This chain joins TRBV7-9 and TRBJ1-2; possibly TRBD1 for D (6 bases). Germline CDR1 is SEHNR and CDR2 is FQNEAQ (reference sequence). Trimming removed 5 bases at V and 6 bases at J, with 19 bases between. The CDR3 has 15 amino acids. CDR3 loop: CASSQAPSPGDGYTF. The CDR3 DNA sequence: TGTGCCAGCAGCCAGGCTCCGTCCCCAGGGGATGGCTACACCTTC.

This chain uses TRBV13 with TRBJ1-3; weak D call: TRBD1 (6 bases). CDR1 PRHDT and CDR2 FYEKMQ come from the germline V gene (reference sequence). Trimming removed 7 bases at V and 0 bases at J, with 13 bases between. This CDR3 has 15 residues. The CDR3 DNA is TGTGCCAGCACCGCGACAGGTTACTCTGGAAACACCATATATTTT. Residues: CASTATGYSGNTIYF.

The chain is built from TRBV6-1 and TRBJ1-6; TRBD1 agrees at 7 bases. Germline trimming cut 4 bases from V and 0 bases from J; bases unmatched to any gene: 6. The CDR3 has 17 residues. CDR1 and CDR2 from the germline V gene are MNHNS and SASEGT. The CDR3 DNA reads TGTGCCAGCAGTGGGAGGGACAGAAGCTCCTATAATTCACCCCTCCACTTT. Translation gives CASSGRDRSSYNSPLHF.

The chain combines TRBV29-1 with TRBJ1-2; TRBD1 aligns across 10 bases. Germline V lookup: CDR1 SQVTM, CDR2 ANQGSEA. The CDR3 consists of 15 residues. The V segment lost 3 bases and the J segment 4 bases; nucleotides outside the gene matches: 8. The DNA of the CDR3 is TGCAGCGTTGAGGGGACAGGGGCTACCCCCTATGGCTACACCTTC. It encodes CSVEGTGATPYGYTF.

V usage is TRBV7-9 and J usage is TRBJ1-5; 8 bases match TRBD1. The V segment lost 4 bases and the J segment 6 bases; nucleotides outside the gene matches: 14. This CDR3 has 17 residues. Germline V gene sequence: CDR1 SEHNR, CDR2 FQNEAQ (reference sequence). DNA of the CDR3: TGTGCCAGCAGCTCCTCCGGGACAGGCTTAAGGGCTCAGCCCCAGCATTTT. This translates into CASSSSGTGLRAQPQHF.

The sample holds a few counts of this clone. CDR3 in DNA: TGTGCCAGCAGTTACGAACTTTGGGAGCTGTTTTTT. Translated, it gives CASSYELWELFF. The J gene is TRBJ2-2, the V gene TRBV6-5, with D unresolved. Trimming removed 2 bases from V and 9 bases from J, with 7 bases in between. The length of the CDR3 is 12 residues. The germline V gene has CDR1 MNHEY and CDR2 SVGAGI.